This TCR beta chain was observed in a study of blood T cell repertoires in COVID-19. The wider study: The origin of the acute and convalescent COVID-19 samples was the United States, Italy and Spain. Sample material is recorded as cDNA or gDNA derived from T cells, B-cell-depleted T cells, or PBMCs.

In the authors' methods: Researchers report that nucleated cell counts were estimated from reference gene primer amplification. Using immunoSEQ multiplex PCR, the repertoire was profiled, and TCRdb retains in-frame clones only, with some absent. That table is the source of V, J and clone size, and D and trimming were worked out from the DNA. The repertoire holds fewer than 300,000 clones, with more than 65% as singletons. Germline V lookup: CDR1 SEHNR, CDR2 FQNEAQ (reference sequence). CDR3 size: 15 residues. About this clone: Relative to the germline gene, one junction end is altered; a read error may explain this.

This chain uses TRBV7-9 with TRBJ2-4; 8 positions match TRBD1. This sequence was found in a woman aged 18-29 years with acute or convalescent COVID-19. The sequenced sample consisted of peripheral blood. The CDR3 reads CASSDAGRTGTPPGF. The CDR3 bases are TGTGCCAGCAGCGATGCCGGCCGGACAGGGACCCCCCCGGGCTTC.